This T cell receptor (beta chain) was sequenced during a study of cytomegalovirus exposure and HLA in healthy donors. General study points: Later analysis identified a missense DCLRE1C variant that was linked to TCR beta V- and J-gene trimming.

The CDR3 has 15 amino acids. The V and J ends lost 1 base and 6 bases respectively, with 15 bases between them. Per germline, CDR1 GTSNPN and CDR2 SVGIG (reference sequence). Comment on this clone: Its antigen is currently unknown.

Primers for the PCR totalled 60 Vbeta and 13 Jbeta. Clones were read by immunoSEQ multiplex PCR, and TCRdb kept only the in-frame ones, dropping some. The table lists approximately 97,000 clones, 65% to 90% of them singletons, with roughly 4% in the top ten. This clonotype was sampled from a woman aged 70-85 years in good health and CMV-seropositive. The V and J genes are TRBV30 and TRBJ2-2; D might be TRBD2 (6 bases). The sequencing sample was made of PBMCs. The CDR3 sequence: CAWSGGGIIAGELFF. The CDR3, as DNA: TGTGCCTGGAGTGGGGGCGGGATCATCGCCGGGGAGCTGTTTTTT.